What follows are 8 T cell receptor beta chains derived from one specimen sequenced in a study of blood T cell repertoires in COVID-19. Using immunoSEQ multiplex PCR, the repertoire was profiled, and TCRdb retains in-frame clones only, with some absent. The table lists some 120,000 clones, around four fifths of them singletons. Specimen: peripheral blood. Receptor source: a man older than 75 with active or convalescent COVID-19.

The chain couples TRBV19 to TRBJ1-2; possible D gene TRBD1, 5 bases. There are 16 residues in the CDR3. Germline assignment: CDR1 LNHDA and CDR2 SQIVND (reference sequence). V was shortened by 3 bases and J by 2 bases, with 16 bases between the two germline ends. The CDR3 DNA follows: TGTGCCAGTAGTATTAGTGGGGGGGTGAAGAACTATGGCTACACCTTC. Translating gives CASSISGGVKNYGYTF.

This chain links TRBV4-3 with TRBJ1-5; D is unclear. Per the germline V gene, CDR1 is LGHNA and CDR2 is YSLEER. With 5 bases removed from V and 3 bases from J, the gap between germline ends came to 14 bases. The CDR3 runs 15 residues. CDR3 DNA sequence: TGCGCCAGCAGCGTTACCCCCGGACTCAATCAGCCCCAGCATTTT. It is translated as CASSVTPGLNQPQHF.

V is TRBV29-1 and J is TRBJ2-7, with a tentative D call TRBD2 (6 bases). Trimming took off 3 bases at V and 5 bases at J, with 14 bases between the two ends. The CDR3 totals 13 residues. Per germline, CDR1 SQVTM and CDR2 ANQGSEA. The DNA for the CDR3 is TGCAGCGTTGACTCTAACGGCGGGAACGAGCAGTACTTC. The encoded protein is CSVDSNGGNEQYF.

This clone was recorded a few times. The genes are TRBV5-4 and TRBJ2-7; 7 bases align to TRBD1. CDR3 size: 13 residues. With 6 bases clipped from V and 5 bases from J, the junction kept 8 bases outside the gene matches. Germline V gene data show CDR1 as SGHNT and CDR2 as YYREEE (reference sequence). In nucleotides, the CDR3 is TGTGCCAGCACCTCGGCAGGGGGTAACGAGCAGTACTTC. Its protein is CASTSAGGNEQYF.

The chain carries TRBV1 and TRBJ1-5; the D segment call TRBD1 is taken from the table without a DNA check. TRBV1 is termed a pseudogene. The CDR3 runs to 17 residues. The CDR3 coding sequence is TGCACCAGCAGCCTGGGGACAGGGGGCCTAAGCAATCAGCCCCAGCATTTT. The encoded protein is CTSSLGTGGLSNQPQHF.

The chain couples TRBV5-6 to TRBJ2-1, with D possibly being TRBD2 (5 bases). The CDR3 is 12 amino acids. CDR1 and CDR2 (germline): SGHDT, YYEEEE. The V end was cut by 4 bases, the J end by 5 bases, with 7 bases between. The CDR3 sequence is CASSELDNEQFF. The CDR3 DNA reads as TGTGCCAGCAGCGAACTAGACAATGAGCAGTTCTTC.

DNA for the CDR3: TGTGCCAGCAGCCTTTCCACAGATACGCAGTATTTT. Encoded protein: CASSLSTDTQYF. The rearrangement uses TRBV5-5 and TRBJ2-3; the D is unclear. The length of the CDR3 is 12 residues. Trimming stripped 4 bases from V and 2 bases from J, with 5 bases between. Germline CDR1 and CDR2: SGHKS and YYEKEE (reference sequence).

The genes are TRBV5-5 and TRBJ2-1; 12 bases agree with TRBD2. This CDR3 spans 17 amino acids. Germline-derived CDR1 and CDR2 are SGHKS and YYEKEE (reference sequence). V gave up 0 bases and J gave up 3 bases; unmatched junction bases: 4. The CDR3 reads CASSLVTSGGGYNEQFF. The CDR3 DNA reads TGTGCCAGCAGCTTGGTGACTAGCGGGGGAGGCTACAATGAGCAGTTCTTC.